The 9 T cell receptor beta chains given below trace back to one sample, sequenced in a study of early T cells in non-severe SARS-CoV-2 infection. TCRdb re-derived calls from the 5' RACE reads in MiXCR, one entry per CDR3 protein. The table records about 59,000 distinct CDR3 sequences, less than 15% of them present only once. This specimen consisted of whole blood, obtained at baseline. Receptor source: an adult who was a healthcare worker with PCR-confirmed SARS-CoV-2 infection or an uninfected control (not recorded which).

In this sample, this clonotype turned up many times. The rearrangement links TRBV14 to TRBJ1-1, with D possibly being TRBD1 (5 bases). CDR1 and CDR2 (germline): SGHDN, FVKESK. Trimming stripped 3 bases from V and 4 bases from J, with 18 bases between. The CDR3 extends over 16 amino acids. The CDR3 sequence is CASSQQGIYLGTEAFF. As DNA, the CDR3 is TGTGCCAGCAGCCAGCAGGGAATATATCTGGGCACTGAAGCTTTCTTT.

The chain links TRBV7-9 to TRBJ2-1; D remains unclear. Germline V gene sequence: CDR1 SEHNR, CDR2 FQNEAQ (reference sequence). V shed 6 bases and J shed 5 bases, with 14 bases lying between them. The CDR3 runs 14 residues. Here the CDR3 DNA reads TGTGCCAGCAGTCCCCCACGCGCGGACAATGAGCAGTTCTTC. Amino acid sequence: CASSPPRADNEQFF.

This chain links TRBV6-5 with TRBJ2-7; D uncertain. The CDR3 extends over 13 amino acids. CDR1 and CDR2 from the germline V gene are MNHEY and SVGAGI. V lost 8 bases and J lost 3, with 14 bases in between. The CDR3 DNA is TGTGCCAGCGGATTTAAGGTCGGCTACGAGCAGTACTTC. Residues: CASGFKVGYEQYF.

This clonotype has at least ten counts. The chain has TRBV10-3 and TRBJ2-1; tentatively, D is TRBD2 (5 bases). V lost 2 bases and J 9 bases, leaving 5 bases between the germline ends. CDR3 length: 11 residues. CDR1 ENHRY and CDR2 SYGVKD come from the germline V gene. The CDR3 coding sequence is TGTGCCATCAGTGAGCGGGGTGAGCAGTTCTTC. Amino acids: CAISERGEQFF.

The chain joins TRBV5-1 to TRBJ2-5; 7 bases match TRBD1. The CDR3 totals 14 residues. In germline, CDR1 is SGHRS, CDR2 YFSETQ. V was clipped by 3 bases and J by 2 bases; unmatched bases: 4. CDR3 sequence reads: CASSYLTGQETQYF. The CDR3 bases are TGCGCCAGCAGCTACCTGACAGGGCAAGAGACCCAGTACTTC.

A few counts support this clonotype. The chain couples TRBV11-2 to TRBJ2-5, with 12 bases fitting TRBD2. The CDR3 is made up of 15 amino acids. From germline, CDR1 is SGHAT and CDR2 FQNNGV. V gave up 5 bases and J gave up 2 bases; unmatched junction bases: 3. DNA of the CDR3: TGTGCCAGCAGCCGGACTAGCGGGATACAAGAGACCCAGTACTTC. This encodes CASSRTSGIQETQYF.

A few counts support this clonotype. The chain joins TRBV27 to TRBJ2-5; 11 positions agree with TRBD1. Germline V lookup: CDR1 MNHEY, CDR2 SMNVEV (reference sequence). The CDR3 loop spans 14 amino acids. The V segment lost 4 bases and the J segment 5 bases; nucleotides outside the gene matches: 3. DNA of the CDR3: TGTGCCAGCAGTTCCGGGACAGGGGGGGAGACCCAGTACTTC. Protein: CASSSGTGGETQYF.

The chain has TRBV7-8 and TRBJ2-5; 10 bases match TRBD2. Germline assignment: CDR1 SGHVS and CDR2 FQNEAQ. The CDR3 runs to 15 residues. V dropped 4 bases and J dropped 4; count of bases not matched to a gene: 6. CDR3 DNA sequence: TGTGCCAGCAGCTCACTACTAGCGGGATTAGAGACCCAGTACTTC. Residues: CASSSLLAGLETQYF. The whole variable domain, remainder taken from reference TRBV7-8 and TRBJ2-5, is GAGVSQSPRYKVAKRGQDVALRCDPISGHVSLFWYQQALGQGPEFLTYFQNEAQLDKSGLPSDRFFAERPEGSVSTLKIQRTQQEDSAVYLCASSSLLAGLETQYFGPGTRLLVL.

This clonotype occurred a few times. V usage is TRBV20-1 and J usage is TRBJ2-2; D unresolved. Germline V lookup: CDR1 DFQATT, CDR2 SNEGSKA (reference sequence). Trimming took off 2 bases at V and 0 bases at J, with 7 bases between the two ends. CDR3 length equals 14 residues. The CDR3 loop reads CSARPVPNTGELFF. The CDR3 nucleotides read TGCAGTGCTAGACCTGTCCCGAACACCGGGGAGCTGTTTTTT.